Listed below are T cell receptor beta chains from one sample, sequenced in a study of cytomegalovirus exposure and HLA in healthy donors. The table came from immunoSEQ multiplex PCR; TCRdb's copy has only in-frame clones and leaves some out. The top ten hold more than 2% of the sample, which has about 160,000 clones, 77% seen once. Specimen: PBMCs. The receptor source for this set is a man in his fifties in good health and CMV-seropositive. CDR3s include the opening cysteine and the closing phenylalanine or tryptophan. The D gene is left open where the match is weak. Clone size is shown for a subset of rows, as once, few, many or a class of expanded clone.

J gene: TRBJ2-7; clone size: NA; V gene: TRBV9; D gene: TRBD1; CDR3 protein: CASSVVVRGSSYEQYF; CDR3 DNA: TGTGCCAGCAGCGTAGTTGTCAGGGGGTCCTCCTACGAGCAGTACTTC
J gene: TRBJ2-3; clone size: once; V gene: TRBV7-6; D gene: TRBD1; CDR3 protein: CASSTGQAPTDTQYF; CDR3 DNA: TGTGCCAGCAGCACGGGACAGGCGCCCACAGATACGCAGTATTTT
J gene: TRBJ1-1; clone size: NA; V gene: TRBV4-3; D gene: NA; CDR3 protein: CASSLQMVNTEAFF; CDR3 DNA: TGCGCCAGCAGCCTACAGATGGTGAACACTGAAGCTTTCTTT
J gene: TRBJ2-4; clone size: few; V gene: TRBV5-1; D gene: TRBD2; CDR3 protein: CASSLEVSGGASKNIQYF; CDR3 DNA: TGCGCCAGCAGCTTGGAGGTTAGCGGGGGGGCGTCCAAAAACATTCAGTACTTC
J gene: TRBJ2-2; clone size: NA; V gene: TRBV4-3; D gene: TRBD2; CDR3 protein: CASSQDVASGGYTGELFF; CDR3 DNA: TGCGCCAGCAGCCAAGATGTGGCTAGCGGGGGTTACACCGGGGAGCTGTTTTTT
J gene: TRBJ1-3; clone size: NA; V gene: TRBV28; D gene: NA; CDR3 protein: CASSLLDSYFSGNTIYF; CDR3 DNA: TGTGCCAGCAGTTTATTGGACTCCTACTTCTCTGGAAACACCATATATTTT
J gene: TRBJ1-1; clone size: few; V gene: TRBV2; D gene: NA; CDR3 protein: CASSPLRQGSEAFF; CDR3 DNA: TGTGCCAGCAGTCCGCTTCGTCAGGGAAGTGAAGCTTTCTTT
J gene: TRBJ1-5; clone size: NA; V gene: TRBV2; D gene: NA; CDR3 protein: CASNRQRNQPQHF; CDR3 DNA: TGTGCCAGCAACCGACAGAGAAATCAGCCCCAGCATTTT
J gene: TRBJ1-1; clone size: NA; V gene: TRBV5-5; D gene: NA; CDR3 protein: CASRIYTEAFF; CDR3 DNA: TGTGCCAGCAGAATATACACTGAAGCTTTCTTT
J gene: TRBJ2-2; clone size: NA; V gene: TRBV6-1; D gene: NA; CDR3 protein: CASSFLTGNTGELFF; CDR3 DNA: TGTGCCAGCAGTTTCTTGACAGGCAACACCGGGGAGCTGTTTTTT
J gene: TRBJ2-5; clone size: NA; V gene: TRBV28; D gene: NA; CDR3 protein: CASNPSGYRETQYF; CDR3 DNA: TGTGCCAGCAATCCATCAGGGTACCGAGAGACCCAGTACTTC
J gene: TRBJ2-1; clone size: NA; V gene: TRBV11-2; D gene: NA; CDR3 protein: CASSLALYNEQFF; CDR3 DNA: TGTGCCAGCAGCTTAGCTCTCTACAATGAGCAGTTCTTC
J gene: TRBJ2-7; clone size: NA; V gene: TRBV7-2; D gene: NA; CDR3 protein: CASSQQGTSPPYEQYF; CDR3 DNA: TGTGCCAGCAGCCAGCAGGGGACGTCACCTCCCTACGAGCAGTACTTC
J gene: TRBJ1-4; clone size: NA; V gene: TRBV9; D gene: TRBD1; CDR3 protein: CASSSGTAEGLFF; CDR3 DNA: TGTGCCAGCAGCTCGGGGACAGCCGAGGGACTGTTTTTT
J gene: TRBJ2-1; clone size: NA; V gene: TRBV5-1; D gene: TRBD2; CDR3 protein: CASSPSGALYNEQFF; CDR3 DNA: TGCGCCAGCAGCCCCAGCGGGGCCCTATACAATGAGCAGTTCTTC
J gene: TRBJ1-1; clone size: NA; V gene: TRBV2; D gene: TRBD1; CDR3 protein: CASSASQGARTEAFF; CDR3 DNA: TGTGCCAGCAGCGCCTCTCAGGGGGCAAGGACTGAAGCTTTCTTT
J gene: TRBJ2-2; clone size: NA; V gene: TRBV19; D gene: TRBD1; CDR3 protein: CASSIRDRGFSGELFF; CDR3 DNA: TGTGCCAGTAGTATCAGGGACAGGGGATTCAGCGGGGAGCTGTTTTTT
J gene: TRBJ2-5; clone size: NA; V gene: TRBV13; D gene: NA; CDR3 protein: CASARVTGLQETQYF; CDR3 DNA: TGTGCCAGCGCCCGGGTTACAGGCTTGCAAGAGACCCAGTACTTC
J gene: TRBJ2-5; clone size: NA; V gene: TRBV6-5; D gene: NA; CDR3 protein: CASRTGLGGQETQYF; CDR3 DNA: TGTGCCAGCAGAACAGGGCTTGGGGGCCAAGAGACCCAGTACTTC
J gene: TRBJ2-2; clone size: NA; V gene: TRBV2; D gene: NA; CDR3 protein: CASTAVGTYTGELFF; CDR3 DNA: TGTGCCAGCACCGCGGTAGGGACTTACACCGGGGAGCTGTTTTTT
J gene: TRBJ2-5; clone size: once; V gene: TRBV30; D gene: TRBD2; CDR3 protein: CAWNRAGGPHEETQYF; CDR3 DNA: TGTGCCTGGAATCGAGCGGGGGGGCCGCACGAAGAGACCCAGTACTTC
J gene: TRBJ1-1; clone size: NA; V gene: TRBV7-9; D gene: NA; CDR3 protein: CASSPGHQNTEAFF; CDR3 DNA: TGTGCCAGCAGCCCGGGACACCAGAACACTGAAGCTTTCTTT
J gene: TRBJ1-2; clone size: NA; V gene: TRBV5-1; D gene: NA; CDR3 protein: CASSLGTAGVFNGYGYTF; CDR3 DNA: TGCGCCAGCAGCTTGGGAACCGCAGGGGTTTTCAATGGCTATGGCTACACCTTC
J gene: TRBJ2-1; clone size: NA; V gene: TRBV5-1; D gene: TRBD2; CDR3 protein: CASKEVAGGPPNEQFF; CDR3 DNA: TGCGCCAGCAAGGAGGTAGCGGGGGGCCCCCCCAATGAGCAGTTCTTC
J gene: TRBJ1-2; clone size: NA; V gene: TRBV11-2; D gene: TRBD1; CDR3 protein: CASRTTGGLYGYTF; CDR3 DNA: TGTGCCAGCAGGACGACAGGGGGGCTCTATGGCTACACCTTC
J gene: TRBJ2-5; clone size: NA; V gene: TRBV6-1; D gene: NA; CDR3 protein: CATSRETQYF; CDR3 DNA: TGTGCCACCAGTCGAGAGACCCAGTACTTC
J gene: TRBJ1-1; clone size: NA; V gene: TRBV4-3; D gene: NA; CDR3 protein: CASSQDKREGTEAFF; CDR3 DNA: TGCGCCAGCAGCCAAGATAAACGGGAGGGGACTGAAGCTTTCTTT
J gene: TRBJ1-1; clone size: NA; V gene: TRBV28; D gene: NA; CDR3 protein: CASRTPNRLNTEAFF; CDR3 DNA: TGTGCCAGCAGAACCCCCAACAGGCTGAACACTGAAGCTTTCTTT